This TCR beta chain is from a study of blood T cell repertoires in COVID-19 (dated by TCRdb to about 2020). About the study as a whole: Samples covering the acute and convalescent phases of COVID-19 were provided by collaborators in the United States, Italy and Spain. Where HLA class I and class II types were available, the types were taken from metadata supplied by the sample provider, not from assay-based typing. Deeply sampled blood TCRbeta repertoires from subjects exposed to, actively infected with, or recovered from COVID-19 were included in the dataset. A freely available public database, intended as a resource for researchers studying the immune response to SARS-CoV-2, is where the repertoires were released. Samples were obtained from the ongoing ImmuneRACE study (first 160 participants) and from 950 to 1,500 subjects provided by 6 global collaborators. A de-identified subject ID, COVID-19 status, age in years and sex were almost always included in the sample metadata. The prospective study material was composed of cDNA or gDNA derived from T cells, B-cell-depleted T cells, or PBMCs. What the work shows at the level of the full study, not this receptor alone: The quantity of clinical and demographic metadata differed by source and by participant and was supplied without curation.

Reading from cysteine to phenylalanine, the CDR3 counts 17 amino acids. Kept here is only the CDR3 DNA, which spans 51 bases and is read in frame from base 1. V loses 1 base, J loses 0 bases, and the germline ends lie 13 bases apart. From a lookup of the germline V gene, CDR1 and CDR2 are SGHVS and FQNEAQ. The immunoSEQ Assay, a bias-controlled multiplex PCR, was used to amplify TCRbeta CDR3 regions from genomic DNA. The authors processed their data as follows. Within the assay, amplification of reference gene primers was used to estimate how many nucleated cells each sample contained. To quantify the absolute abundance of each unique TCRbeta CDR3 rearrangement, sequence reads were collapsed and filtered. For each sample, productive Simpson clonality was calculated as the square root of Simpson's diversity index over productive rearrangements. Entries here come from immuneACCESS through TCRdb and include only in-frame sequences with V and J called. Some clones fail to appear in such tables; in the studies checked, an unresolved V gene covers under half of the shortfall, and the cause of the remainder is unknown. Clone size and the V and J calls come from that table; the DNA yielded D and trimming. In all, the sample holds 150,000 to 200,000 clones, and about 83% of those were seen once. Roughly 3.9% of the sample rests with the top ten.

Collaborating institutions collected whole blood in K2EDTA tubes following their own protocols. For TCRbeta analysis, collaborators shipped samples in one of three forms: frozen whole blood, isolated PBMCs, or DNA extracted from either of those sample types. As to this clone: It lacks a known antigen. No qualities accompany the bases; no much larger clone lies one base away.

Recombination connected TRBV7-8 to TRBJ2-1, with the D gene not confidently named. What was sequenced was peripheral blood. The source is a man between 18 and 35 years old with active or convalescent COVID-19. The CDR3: CASSLVGGKSSYNEQFF. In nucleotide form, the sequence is TGTGCCAGCAGCTTAGTTGGCGGAAAGAGCTCCTACAATGAGCAGTTCTTC.